This TCR beta chain was sequenced in a study of blood T cells in healthy people across ages. With a J-beta primer mix and a sample-barcoded 5' primer, a second PCR ran about 7 to 12 cycles. A minimum of 3 million CDR3-containing paired-end reads was obtained for each sample. TCRdb ran MiXCR on the 5' RACE reads and lists one entry per CDR3 protein. The table shows around 520,000 distinct CDR3 sequences, with 25% to 35% occurring only once. This clonotype was detected only a few times. The CDR3 is made up of 15 amino acids. Trimming took 4 bases from V and 3 from J; bases not matched to a gene: 6. CDR1 MNHEY and CDR2 SVGAGI come from the germline V gene. This sample also belongs to another study, concerning T cells of mothers and their children.

The sequenced material came from blood. The chain combines TRBV6-5 with TRBJ1-2; 9 positions match TRBD1. This TCR came from a boy aged 2 to 10 in good health. CDR3 DNA: TGTGCCAGCAGTTGGGGGGACAGGGTGGACTATGGCTACACCTTC. Residues: CASSWGDRVDYGYTF.